The 22 T cell receptor beta chains presented below share a single source sample, sequenced in a study of graft-versus-host responses after intestinal transplantation. Sequencing was performed with immunoSEQ multiplex PCR; in TCRdb, only in-frame clones are kept and a portion is missing. Here the sample spans some 93,000 clones, 91% being singletons. These TCRs' antigens remain unknown. The sample consisted of unstimulated CD8+ T cells sorted from spleen or lymph node cells, taken before intestinal transplant. All receptors derive from a human donor who received an intestinal transplant.

The J gene is TRBJ1-5, the V gene TRBV15; no definite D call. The germline V and J ends were trimmed by 0 bases and 5 bases, with 8 bases remaining between them. Looked up from germline, CDR1 is LNHNV and CDR2 is YYDKDF (reference sequence). There are 14 residues in the CDR3. CDR3 region: CATSREREYQPQHF. The CDR3 DNA follows: TGTGCCACCAGCAGAGAGAGGGAGTATCAGCCCCAGCATTTT.

The chain uses TRBV4-3 and TRBJ1-4; weak D call: TRBD1 (6 bases). V shed 1 base and J shed 7 bases, with 13 bases lying between them. CDR1 LGHNA and CDR2 YSLEER come from the germline V gene. The CDR3 has 15 amino acids. CDR3 sequence (DNA): TGCGCCAGCAGCCAAGTGGGGGGGCTGCGTGAAAAACTGTTTTTT. Translated: CASSQVGGLREKLFF.

The J gene is TRBJ2-2, the V gene TRBV9; 8 bases agree with TRBD1. J was trimmed by 6 bases and V by 4 bases; bases with no gene match: 14. From germline, CDR1 is SGDLS and CDR2 YYNGEE. This CDR3 comprises 17 residues. The CDR3 bases are TGTGCCAGCAGCCAAGACCTGAGGACAGGGATCTCCGGGGAGCTGTTTTTT. Protein product: CASSQDLRTGISGELFF.

The chain has TRBV7-6 and TRBJ2-1; D is possibly TRBD1 (5 bases). V dropped 1 base and J dropped 7 bases, with 11 bases sitting between them. Germline-derived CDR1 and CDR2 are SGHVS and FNYEAQ. This CDR3 comprises 14 residues. CDR3 nucleotides: TGTGCCAGCAGCTTAGAGACAGAACTGAATGAGCAGTTCTTC. Its protein product is CASSLETELNEQFF.

The gene calls are TRBV15 and TRBJ2-7; TRBD1 might be the D (5 bases). The CDR3 length is 13 residues. The germline gives CDR1 LNHNV, CDR2 YYDKDF (reference sequence). V was cut by 6 bases and J by 0 bases, with 9 bases left in between. The CDR3 DNA follows: TGTGCCACCAGGGACAAGAGCTCCTACGAGCAGTACTTC. This codes for CATRDKSSYEQYF.

The V call is TRBV12-5, the J call TRBJ1-6; the match to TRBD1 covers 8 bases. The V and J ends lost 4 bases and 9 bases, in that order; junction bases with no gene match: 14. CDR3 length: 17 residues. Looked up from germline, CDR1 is LGHNT and CDR2 is FRNRAP. The CDR3 sequence is CASGYPTGNRGSSPLHF. The CDR3 DNA reads TGTGCTAGTGGTTATCCCACAGGGAACAGGGGGAGTTCACCCCTCCACTTT. The variable domain in full, with the rest retrieved from reference TRBV12-5 and TRBJ1-6, is DARVTQTPRHKVTEMGQEVTMRCQPILGHNTVFWYRQTMMQGLELLAYFRNRAPLDDSGMPKDRFSAEMPDATLATLKIQPSEPRDSAVYFCASGYPTGNRGSSPLHFGNGTRLTVT.

The CDR3 region is CASSLAGTDGTEAFF. The CDR3 coding sequence is TGCGCCAGCAGCTTGGCGGGGACAGATGGCACTGAAGCTTTCTTT. The chain joins TRBV5-1 to TRBJ1-1; 7 bases are shared with TRBD1. The CDR3 covers 15 residues. The junction had 6 bases not matched to a gene; V was cut back by 0 bases and J by 4 bases. Germline-derived CDR1 and CDR2 are SGHRS and YFSETQ.

J is TRBJ1-5 and V is TRBV7-2; D gene uncertain. V shed 5 bases and J shed 1 base, with 9 bases lying between them. Germline V gene sequence: CDR1 SGHTA, CDR2 FQGNSA. The CDR3 runs 14 residues. The CDR3 nucleotides read TGTGCCAGCAGCCCTTCGGGAAGCAATCAGCCCCAGCATTTT. It encodes CASSPSGSNQPQHF.

V gene TRBV15 combines with J gene TRBJ1-1; 7 bases line up with TRBD1. CDR1 and CDR2 (germline): LNHNV, YYDKDF (reference sequence). V was pared by 7 bases and J by 4 bases, with 12 bases of the junction left unmatched. The CDR3 loop spans 15 amino acids. The CDR3 here is CATKFWETGPTEAFF. CDR3 in DNA: TGTGCCACCAAGTTTTGGGAGACAGGGCCCACTGAAGCTTTCTTT.

The genes are TRBV4-1 and TRBJ2-7; D perhaps matches TRBD2 (6 bases). V gave up 1 base and J gave up 0 bases, with 13 bases separating them. Germline CDR1 and CDR2: MGHRA and YSYEKL. The CDR3 spans 16 residues. The CDR3 reads CASSQGLAYPSYEQYF. The CDR3 DNA follows: TGCGCCAGCAGCCAAGGCCTAGCGTATCCCTCCTACGAGCAGTACTTC.

The rearrangement joins TRBV5-6 to TRBJ1-1; TRBD1 matches at 8 bases. After removal of 4 bases from V and 11 bases from J, the junction contained 10 bases not matched to a gene. Germline values: CDR1 SGHDT, CDR2 YYEEEE. There are 13 residues in the CDR3. CDR3 nucleotide sequence: TGTGCCAGCAGCCGACAGGGGTCCCAGAAGGCTTTCTTT. It translates to CASSRQGSQKAFF.

The chain recombines TRBV5-6 with TRBJ2-5, with 9 bases aligning to TRBD1. Trimming cost V 0 bases and J 5 bases; bases outside gene matches: 5. Germline V gene data show CDR1 as SGHDT and CDR2 as YYEEEE. The CDR3 spans 15 residues. This chain's CDR3 is CASSLADRGSETQYF. Written as DNA, the CDR3 is TGTGCCAGCAGCTTGGCGGACAGGGGATCCGAGACCCAGTACTTC.

This chain links TRBV5-1 with TRBJ2-3; weak D call: TRBD2 (5 bases). V dropped 0 bases and J dropped 6 bases, with 14 bases sitting between them. Germline V gene data show CDR1 as SGHRS and CDR2 as YFSETQ. CDR3 length: 15 amino acids. This CDR3 is CASSLAWELGDTQYF. The CDR3 nucleotides are TGCGCCAGCAGCTTGGCCTGGGAGTTAGGGGATACGCAGTATTTT.

J is TRBJ2-5 and V is TRBV6-5; TRBD2 agrees at 9 bases. With the DNA end fitting TRBJ2-7 better, the J assignment may be wrong. The germline V gene has CDR1 MNHEY and CDR2 SVGAGI. This CDR3 contains 13 residues. The CDR3 DNA follows: TGTGCCAGTAGCGGGAGCTATGCCTACGAGCAGTACTTC. Amino acid sequence: CASSGSYAYEQYF.

This chain joins TRBV9 and TRBJ1-5; 8 bases map to TRBD1. Trimming cost V 0 bases and J 5 bases; bases outside gene matches: 4. Germline V gene sequence: CDR1 SGDLS, CDR2 YYNGEE. The CDR3 contains 15 residues. The CDR3 sequence: CASSVGQGADQPQHF. The CDR3 region has the DNA TGTGCCAGCAGCGTAGGGCAGGGGGCAGATCAGCCCCAGCATTTT.

This clone was found once. The V and J genes are TRBV7-8 and TRBJ2-5; 7 nucleotides match TRBD2. This CDR3 is built from 14 residues. V dropped 4 bases and J dropped 2; count of bases not matched to a gene: 4. The germline CDR1 and CDR2 sequences are SGHVS and FQNEAQ. CDR3 nucleotides: TGTGCCAGCAGCTCCCGACTAGCTCAAGAGACCCAGTACTTC. Protein sequence: CASSSRLAQETQYF.

The CDR3 reads CASSAQVEQFF. The CDR3 coding sequence is TGTGCCAGCAGCGCTCAGGTTGAGCAGTTCTTC. The J gene is TRBJ2-1, the V gene TRBV7-9; D unclear. The CDR3 consists of 11 residues. V was pared by 5 bases and J by 9 bases, with 8 bases between. The germline gives CDR1 SEHNR, CDR2 FQNEAQ (reference sequence).

J is TRBJ2-5 and V is TRBV6-6; D is perhaps TRBD1 (6 bases). Germline V gene sequence: CDR1 MNHNY, CDR2 SVGAGI (reference sequence). CDR3 length equals 11 residues. Trimming pared 10 bases from V and 2 bases from J, leaving 8 bases between. CDR3 DNA sequence: TGTGCCATTGGACAGCAAGAGACCCAGTACTTC. It encodes CAIGQQETQYF.

The J gene is TRBJ2-2, the V gene TRBV4-3; 8 nucleotides match TRBD1. The CDR3 covers 17 residues. The germline V gene encodes CDR1 LGHNA and CDR2 YSLEER. The CDR3 is CARRTGRSGCCTGELFF. CDR3 nucleotide sequence: TGCGCTAGGAGGACAGGGAGATCGGGCTGCTGCACCGGGGAGCTGTTTTTT.

The rearrangement links TRBV2 to TRBJ1-5; D may be TRBD1 (5 bases). This CDR3 contains 15 residues. The germline gives CDR1 SNHLY, CDR2 FYNNEI. V was cut by 5 bases and J by 5 bases, with 16 bases left in between. CDR3 sequence: CASSNQGALDQPQHF. CDR3 in DNA: TGTGCCAGCAGTAACCAAGGGGCACTCGATCAGCCCCAGCATTTT.

Comments on this clone: At one end, the junction sequence differs from germline, possibly due to a read error. The chain has TRBV28 and TRBJ2-3; D unresolved. From germline, CDR1 is MDHEN and CDR2 SYDVKM. The CDR3 covers 14 residues. This chain's CDR3 is CANSSTGSTDTQYF. The CDR3, as DNA: TGTGCCAACAGTTCGACGGGTAGCACAGATACGCAGTATTTT.

This clone was counted once. The CDR3 region has the DNA TGCGCCAGCAGCTTGAGGTGGGGAGGGCCACTCAATGAGCAGTTCTTC. Encoded protein: CASSLRWGGPLNEQFF. The chain links TRBV5-1 to TRBJ2-1; 7 positions match TRBD2. Germline CDR1 reads SGHRS; CDR2 reads YFSETQ. The V segment lost 1 base and the J segment 6 bases; nucleotides outside the gene matches: 10. This CDR3 region has 16 residues.